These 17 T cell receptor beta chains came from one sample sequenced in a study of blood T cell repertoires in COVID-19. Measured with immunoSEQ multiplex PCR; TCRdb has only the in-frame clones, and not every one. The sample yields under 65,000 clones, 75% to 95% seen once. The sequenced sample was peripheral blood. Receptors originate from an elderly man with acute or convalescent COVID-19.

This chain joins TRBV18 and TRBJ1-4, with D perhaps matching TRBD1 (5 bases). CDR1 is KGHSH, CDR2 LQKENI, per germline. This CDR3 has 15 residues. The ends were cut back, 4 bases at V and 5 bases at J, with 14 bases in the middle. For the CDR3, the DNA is TGTGCCAGCTCACTAGATACAGGCTCAAATGAAAAACTGTTTTTT. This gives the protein CASSLDTGSNEKLFF. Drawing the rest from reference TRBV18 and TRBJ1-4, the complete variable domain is NAGVMQNPRHLVRRRGQEARLRCSPMKGHSHVYWYRQLPEEGLKFMVYLQKENIIDESGMPKERFSAEFPKEGPSILRIQQVVRGDSAAYFCASSLDTGSNEKLFFGSGTQLSVL.

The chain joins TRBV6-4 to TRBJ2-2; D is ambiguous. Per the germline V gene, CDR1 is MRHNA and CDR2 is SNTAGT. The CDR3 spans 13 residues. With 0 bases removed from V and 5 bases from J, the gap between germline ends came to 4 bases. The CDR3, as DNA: TGTGCCAGCAGTGACTCGAGAACCGGGGAGCTGTTTTTT. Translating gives CASSDSRTGELFF.

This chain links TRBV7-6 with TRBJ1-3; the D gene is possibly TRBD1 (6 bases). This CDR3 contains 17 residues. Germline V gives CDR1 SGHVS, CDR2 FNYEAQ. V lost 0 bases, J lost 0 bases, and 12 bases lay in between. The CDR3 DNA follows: TGTGCCAGCAGCTTAGCGACAGGCTACGGCTCTGGAAACACCATATATTTT. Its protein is CASSLATGYGSGNTIYF.

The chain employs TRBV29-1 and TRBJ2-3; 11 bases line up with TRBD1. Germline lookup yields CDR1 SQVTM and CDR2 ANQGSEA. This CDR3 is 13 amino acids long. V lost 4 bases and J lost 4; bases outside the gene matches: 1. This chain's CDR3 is CSVVGQGADTQYF. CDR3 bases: TGCAGCGTTGTGGGACAGGGGGCAGATACGCAGTATTTT.

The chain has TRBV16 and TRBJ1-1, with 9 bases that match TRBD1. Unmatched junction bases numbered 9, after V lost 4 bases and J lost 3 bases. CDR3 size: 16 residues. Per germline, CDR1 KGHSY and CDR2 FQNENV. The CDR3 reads CASSRPGQGRHTEAFF. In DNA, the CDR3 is TGTGCCAGCAGCCGCCCGGGACAGGGTCGTCACACTGAAGCTTTCTTT.

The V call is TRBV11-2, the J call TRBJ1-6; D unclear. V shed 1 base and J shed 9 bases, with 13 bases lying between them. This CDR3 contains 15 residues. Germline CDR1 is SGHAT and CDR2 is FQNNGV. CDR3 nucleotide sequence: TGTGCCAGCAGCTTAGGAACCGGTGATGGTTCACCCCTCCACTTT. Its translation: CASSLGTGDGSPLHF.

CDR3 DNA: TGTGCCAGCAGCTTATTCGGGGGGAGCACTGAAGCTTTCTTT. This gives the protein CASSLFGGSTEAFF. This chain joins TRBV11-1 and TRBJ1-1, with a weak D call TRBD1 (5 bases). The germline V and J ends were trimmed by 2 bases and 4 bases, with 11 bases remaining between them. The germline V gene has CDR1 SGHAT and CDR2 FQDESV (reference sequence). This CDR3 contains 14 residues.

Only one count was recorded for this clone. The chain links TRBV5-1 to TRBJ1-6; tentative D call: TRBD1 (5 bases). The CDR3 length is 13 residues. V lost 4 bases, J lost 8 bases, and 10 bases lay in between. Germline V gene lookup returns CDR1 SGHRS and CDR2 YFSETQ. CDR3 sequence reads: CASSTVTDSPLHF. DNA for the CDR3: TGCGCCAGCAGCACGGTGACAGATTCACCCCTCCACTTT.

The DNA of the CDR3 is TGTGCCAGCAGCTCTTCCCAAGAGACCCAGTACTTC. Translated: CASSSSQETQYF. The rearrangement joins TRBV7-2 to TRBJ2-5, with unresolved D. V was shortened by 4 bases and J by 1 base, with 4 bases between the two germline ends. The CDR3 is made up of 12 amino acids. Germline loops: CDR1 SGHTA, CDR2 FQGNSA.

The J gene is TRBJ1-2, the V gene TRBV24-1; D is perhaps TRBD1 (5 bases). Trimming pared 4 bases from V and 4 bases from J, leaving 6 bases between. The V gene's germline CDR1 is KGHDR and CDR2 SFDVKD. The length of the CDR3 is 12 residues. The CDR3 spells CATSETGYGYTF. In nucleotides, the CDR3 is TGTGCCACCAGTGAAACAGGCTATGGCTACACCTTC.

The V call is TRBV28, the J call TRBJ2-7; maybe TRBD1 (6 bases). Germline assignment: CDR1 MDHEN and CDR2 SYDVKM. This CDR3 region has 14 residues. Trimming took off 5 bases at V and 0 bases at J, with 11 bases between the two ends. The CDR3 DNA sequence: TGTGCCAGCAGTAAGGACAGACCCTCCTACGAGCAGTACTTC. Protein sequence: CASSKDRPSYEQYF.

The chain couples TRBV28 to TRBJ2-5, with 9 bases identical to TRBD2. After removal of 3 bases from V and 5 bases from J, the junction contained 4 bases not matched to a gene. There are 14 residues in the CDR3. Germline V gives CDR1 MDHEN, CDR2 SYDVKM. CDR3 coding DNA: TGTGCCAGCAGTTTTCAGCTAGCGGGGGAGACCCAGTACTTC. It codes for CASSFQLAGETQYF.

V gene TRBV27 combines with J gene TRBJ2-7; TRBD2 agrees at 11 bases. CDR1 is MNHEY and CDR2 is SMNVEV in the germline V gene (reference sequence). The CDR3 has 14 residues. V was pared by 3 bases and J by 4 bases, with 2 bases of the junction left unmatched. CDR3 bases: TGTGCCAGCAGTTTGACTAGCGGGGTGTACGAGCAGTACTTC. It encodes CASSLTSGVYEQYF.

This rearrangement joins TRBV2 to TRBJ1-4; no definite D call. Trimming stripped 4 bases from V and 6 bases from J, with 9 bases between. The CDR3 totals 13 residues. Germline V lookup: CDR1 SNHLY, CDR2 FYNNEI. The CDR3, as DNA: TGTGCCAGCAGTGCTGAGTCGGATGAAAAACTGTTTTTT. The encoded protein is CASSAESDEKLFF.

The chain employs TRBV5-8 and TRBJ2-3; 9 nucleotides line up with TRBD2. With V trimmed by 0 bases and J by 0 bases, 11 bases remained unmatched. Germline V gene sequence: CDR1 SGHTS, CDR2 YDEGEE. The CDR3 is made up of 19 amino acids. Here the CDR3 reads CASSLGLLAGSLSTDTQYF. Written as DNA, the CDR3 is TGTGCCAGCAGCTTGGGGCTTCTAGCGGGATCGCTCAGCACAGATACGCAGTATTTT.

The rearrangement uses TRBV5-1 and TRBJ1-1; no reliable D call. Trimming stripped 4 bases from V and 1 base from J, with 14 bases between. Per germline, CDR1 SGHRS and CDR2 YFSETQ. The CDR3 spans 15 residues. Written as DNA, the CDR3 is TGCGCCAGCAGCCCTACTCATTCCGGGAACACTGAAGCTTTCTTT. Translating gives CASSPTHSGNTEAFF.

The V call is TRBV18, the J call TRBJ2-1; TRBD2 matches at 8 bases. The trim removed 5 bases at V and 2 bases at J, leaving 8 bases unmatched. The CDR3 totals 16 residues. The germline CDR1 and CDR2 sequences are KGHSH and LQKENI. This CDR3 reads CASSTLAGLTYNEQFF. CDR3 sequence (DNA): TGTGCCAGCTCAACTTTAGCGGGGCTTACCTACAATGAGCAGTTCTTC.